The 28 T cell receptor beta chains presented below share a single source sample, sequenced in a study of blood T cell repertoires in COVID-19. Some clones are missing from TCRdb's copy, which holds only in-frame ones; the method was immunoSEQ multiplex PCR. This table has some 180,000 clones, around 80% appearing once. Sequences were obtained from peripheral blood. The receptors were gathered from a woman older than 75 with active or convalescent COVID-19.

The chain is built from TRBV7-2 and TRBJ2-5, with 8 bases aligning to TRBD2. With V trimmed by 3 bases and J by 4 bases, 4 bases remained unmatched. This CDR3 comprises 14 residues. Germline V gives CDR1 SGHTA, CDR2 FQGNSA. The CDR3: CASSLGTRPETQYF. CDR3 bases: TGTGCCAGCAGCTTGGGGACTAGGCCAGAGACCCAGTACTTC.

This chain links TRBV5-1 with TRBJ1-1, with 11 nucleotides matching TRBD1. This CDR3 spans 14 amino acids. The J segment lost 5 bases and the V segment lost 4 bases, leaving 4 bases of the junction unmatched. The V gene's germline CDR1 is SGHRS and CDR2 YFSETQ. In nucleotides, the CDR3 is TGCGCCAGCAGCGACGGGACAGGGGGAACTGAAGCTTTCTTT. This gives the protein CASSDGTGGTEAFF.

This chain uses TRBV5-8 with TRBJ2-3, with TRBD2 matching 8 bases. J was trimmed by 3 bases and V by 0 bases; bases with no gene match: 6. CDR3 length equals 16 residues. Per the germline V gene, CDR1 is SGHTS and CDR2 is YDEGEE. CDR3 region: CASSLGLAGPTDTQYF. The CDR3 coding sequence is TGTGCCAGCAGCTTGGGATTAGCGGGGCCTACAGATACGCAGTATTTT. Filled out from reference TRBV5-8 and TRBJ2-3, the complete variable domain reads EAGVTQSPTHLIKTRGQQATLRCSPISGHTSVYWYQQALGLGLQFLLWYDEGEERNRGNFPPRFSGRQFPNYSSELNVNALELEDSALYLCASSLGLAGPTDTQYFGPGTRLTVL.

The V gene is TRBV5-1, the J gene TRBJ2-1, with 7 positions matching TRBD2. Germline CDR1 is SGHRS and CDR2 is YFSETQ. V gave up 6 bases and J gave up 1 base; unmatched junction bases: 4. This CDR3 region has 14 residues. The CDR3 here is CASKRGESYNEQFF. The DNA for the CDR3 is TGCGCCAGCAAACGGGGGGAATCCTACAATGAGCAGTTCTTC.

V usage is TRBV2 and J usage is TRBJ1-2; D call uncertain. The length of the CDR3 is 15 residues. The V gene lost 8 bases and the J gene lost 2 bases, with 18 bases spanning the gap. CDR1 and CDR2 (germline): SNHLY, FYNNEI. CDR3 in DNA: TGTGCCAGCCGGTGGAGGTTAGGGAACAACTATGGCTACACCTTC. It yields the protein CASRWRLGNNYGYTF.

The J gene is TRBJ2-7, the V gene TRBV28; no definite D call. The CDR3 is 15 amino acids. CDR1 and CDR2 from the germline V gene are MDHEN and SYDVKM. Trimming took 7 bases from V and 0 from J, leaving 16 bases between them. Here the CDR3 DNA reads TGTGCCAGCACCCGACAACTTTTGAGCTCCTACGAGCAGTACTTC. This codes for CASTRQLLSSYEQYF.

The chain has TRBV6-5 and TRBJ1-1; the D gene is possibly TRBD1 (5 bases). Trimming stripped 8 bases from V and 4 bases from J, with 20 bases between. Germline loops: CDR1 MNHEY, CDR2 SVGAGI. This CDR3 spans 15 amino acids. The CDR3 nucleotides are TGTGCCAGCGCCACGGGTGGGGGGGATTTCACTGAAGCTTTCTTT. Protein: CASATGGGDFTEAFF.

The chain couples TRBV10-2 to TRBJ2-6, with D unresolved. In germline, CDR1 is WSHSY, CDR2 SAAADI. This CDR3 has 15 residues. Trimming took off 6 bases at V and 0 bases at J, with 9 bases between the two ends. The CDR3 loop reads CASSPRSSGANVLTF. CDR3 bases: TGCGCCAGCAGCCCACGTAGCTCTGGGGCCAACGTCCTGACTTTC.

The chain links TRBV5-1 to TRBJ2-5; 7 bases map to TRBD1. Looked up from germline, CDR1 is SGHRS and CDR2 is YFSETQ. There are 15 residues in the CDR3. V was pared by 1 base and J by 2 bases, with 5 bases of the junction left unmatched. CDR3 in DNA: TGCGCCAGCAGCTTGAGAGGGGGCCGGCAAGAGACCCAGTACTTC. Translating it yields CASSLRGGRQETQYF.

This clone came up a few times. The CDR3 is CASSLQEHYPGYTF. The CDR3 nucleotides are TGTGCCAGCAGTCTACAGGAGCATTATCCCGGCTACACCTTC. The chain links TRBV27 to TRBJ1-2; D might be TRBD1 (5 bases). V shed 5 bases and J shed 8 bases, with 18 bases lying between them. Germline CDR1 is MNHEY and CDR2 is SMNVEV (reference sequence). The CDR3 is 14 amino acids.

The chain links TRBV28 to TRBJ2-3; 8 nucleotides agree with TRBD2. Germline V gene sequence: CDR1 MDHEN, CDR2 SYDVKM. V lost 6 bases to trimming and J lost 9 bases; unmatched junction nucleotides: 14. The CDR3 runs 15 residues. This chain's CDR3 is CASRSGGYLLSTQYF. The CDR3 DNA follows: TGTGCCAGCAGGAGCGGGGGCTACCTTTTATCGACGCAGTATTTT.

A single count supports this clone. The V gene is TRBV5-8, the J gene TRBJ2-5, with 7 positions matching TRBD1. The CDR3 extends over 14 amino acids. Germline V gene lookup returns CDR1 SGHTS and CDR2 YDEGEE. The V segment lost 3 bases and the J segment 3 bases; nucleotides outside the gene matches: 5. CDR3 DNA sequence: TGTGCCAGCAGCTGGAGACAGGGTAAAGAGACCCAGTACTTC. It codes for CASSWRQGKETQYF.

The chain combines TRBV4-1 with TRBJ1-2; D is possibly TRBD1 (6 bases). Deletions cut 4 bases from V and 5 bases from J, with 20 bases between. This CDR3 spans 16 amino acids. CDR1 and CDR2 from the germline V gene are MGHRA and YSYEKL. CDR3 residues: CASSPPNQGQGYGYTF. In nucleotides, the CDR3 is TGCGCCAGCAGCCCTCCTAATCAGGGCCAGGGGTATGGCTACACCTTC.

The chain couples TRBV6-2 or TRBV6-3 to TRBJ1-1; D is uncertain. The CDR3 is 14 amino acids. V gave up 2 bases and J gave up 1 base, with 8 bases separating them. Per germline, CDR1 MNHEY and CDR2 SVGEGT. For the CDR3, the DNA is TGTGCCAGCAGTTACCGGCAGGAGAACACTGAAGCTTTCTTT. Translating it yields CASSYRQENTEAFF.

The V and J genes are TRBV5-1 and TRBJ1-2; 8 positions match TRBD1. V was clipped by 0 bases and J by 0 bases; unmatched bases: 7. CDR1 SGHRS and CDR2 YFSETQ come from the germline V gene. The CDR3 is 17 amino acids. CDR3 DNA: TGCGCCAGCAGCTTGGGCACAGGGGGTTACACTAACTATGGCTACACCTTC. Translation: CASSLGTGGYTNYGYTF.

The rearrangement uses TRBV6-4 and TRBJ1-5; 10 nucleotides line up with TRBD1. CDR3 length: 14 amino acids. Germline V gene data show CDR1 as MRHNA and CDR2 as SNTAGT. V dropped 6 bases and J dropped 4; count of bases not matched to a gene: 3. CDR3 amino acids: CASRGDRGNQPQHF. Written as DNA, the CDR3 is TGTGCCAGCAGGGGGGACAGGGGAAATCAGCCCCAGCATTTT.

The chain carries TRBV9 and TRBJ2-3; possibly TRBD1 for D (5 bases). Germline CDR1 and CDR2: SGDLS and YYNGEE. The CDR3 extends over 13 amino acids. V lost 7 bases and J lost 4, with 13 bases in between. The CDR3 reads CASGAMTADTQYF. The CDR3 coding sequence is TGTGCCAGCGGGGCTATGACTGCAGATACGCAGTATTTT.

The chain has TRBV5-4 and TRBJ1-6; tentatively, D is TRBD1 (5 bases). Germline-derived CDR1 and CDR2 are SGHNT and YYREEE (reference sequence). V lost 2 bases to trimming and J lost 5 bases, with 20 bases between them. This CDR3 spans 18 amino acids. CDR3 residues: CASSFSGGTTPDNSPLHF. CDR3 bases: TGTGCCAGCAGCTTTAGTGGCGGGACTACTCCTGATAATTCACCCCTCCACTTT.

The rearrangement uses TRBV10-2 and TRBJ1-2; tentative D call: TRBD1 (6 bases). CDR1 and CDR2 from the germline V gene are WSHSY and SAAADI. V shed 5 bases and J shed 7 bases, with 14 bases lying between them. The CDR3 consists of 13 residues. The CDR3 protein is CASSQGFAGGYTF. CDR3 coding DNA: TGCGCCAGCAGTCAGGGGTTCGCTGGTGGCTACACCTTC.

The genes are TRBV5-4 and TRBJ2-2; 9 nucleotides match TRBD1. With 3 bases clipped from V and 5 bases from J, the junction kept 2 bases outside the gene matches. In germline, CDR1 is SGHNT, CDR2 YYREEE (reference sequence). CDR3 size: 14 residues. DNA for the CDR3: TGTGCCAGCAGCTGGGACAGGGTGACCGGGGAGCTGTTTTTT. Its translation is CASSWDRVTGELFF. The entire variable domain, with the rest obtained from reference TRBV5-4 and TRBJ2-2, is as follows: ETGVTQSPTHLIKTRGQQVTLRCSSQSGHNTVSWYQQALGQGPQFIFQYYREEENGRGNFPPRFSGLQFPNYSSELNVNALELDDSALYLCASSWDRVTGELFFGEGSRLTVL.

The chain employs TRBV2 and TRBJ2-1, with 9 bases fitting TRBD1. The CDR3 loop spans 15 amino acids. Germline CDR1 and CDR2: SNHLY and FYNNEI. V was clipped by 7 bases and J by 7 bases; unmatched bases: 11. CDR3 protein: CASNPGQGYINEQFF. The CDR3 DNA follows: TGTGCCAGCAACCCGGGACAGGGTTATATTAATGAGCAGTTCTTC.

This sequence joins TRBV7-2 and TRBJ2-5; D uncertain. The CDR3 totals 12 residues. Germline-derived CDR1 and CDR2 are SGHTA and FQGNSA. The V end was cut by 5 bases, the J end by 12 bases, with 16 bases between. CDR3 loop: CASSGPRSVKYF. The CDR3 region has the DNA TGTGCCAGCAGCGGCCCGCGGAGCGTTAAGTACTTC.

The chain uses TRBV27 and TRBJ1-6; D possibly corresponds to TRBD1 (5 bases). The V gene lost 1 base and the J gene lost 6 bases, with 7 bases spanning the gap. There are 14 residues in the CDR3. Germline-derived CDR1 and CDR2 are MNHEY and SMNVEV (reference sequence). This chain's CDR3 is CASSLWGGNSPLHF. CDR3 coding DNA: TGTGCCAGCAGTTTATGGGGCGGTAATTCACCCCTCCACTTT.

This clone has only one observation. The CDR3 spells CASHGGALADTQYF. The CDR3 nucleotides read TGCGCCAGCCACGGGGGGGCGTTGGCAGATACGCAGTATTTT. The chain joins TRBV5-1 to TRBJ2-3; 8 bases match TRBD2. There are 14 residues in the CDR3. Germline V lookup: CDR1 SGHRS, CDR2 YFSETQ. With 7 bases clipped from V and 4 bases from J, the junction kept 8 bases outside the gene matches.

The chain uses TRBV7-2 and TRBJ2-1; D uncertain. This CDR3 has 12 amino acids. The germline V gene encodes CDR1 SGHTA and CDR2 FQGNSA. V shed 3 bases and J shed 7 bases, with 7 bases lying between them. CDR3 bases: TGTGCCAGCAGCTTTGTCGGTAATGAGCAGTTCTTC. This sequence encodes CASSFVGNEQFF. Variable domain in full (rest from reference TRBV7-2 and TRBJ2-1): GAGVSQSPSNKVTEKGKDVELRCDPISGHTALYWYRQSLGQGLEFLIYFQGNSAPDKSGLPSDRFSAERTGGSVSTLTIQRTQQEDSAVYLCASSFVGNEQFFGPGTRLTVL.

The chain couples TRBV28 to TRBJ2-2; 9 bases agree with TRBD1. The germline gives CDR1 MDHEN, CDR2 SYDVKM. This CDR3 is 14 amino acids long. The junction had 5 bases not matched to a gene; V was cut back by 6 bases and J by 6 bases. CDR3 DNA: TGTGCCAGCAGGCGACAGGGGGTGCCCGGGGAGCTGTTTTTT. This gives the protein CASRRQGVPGELFF.

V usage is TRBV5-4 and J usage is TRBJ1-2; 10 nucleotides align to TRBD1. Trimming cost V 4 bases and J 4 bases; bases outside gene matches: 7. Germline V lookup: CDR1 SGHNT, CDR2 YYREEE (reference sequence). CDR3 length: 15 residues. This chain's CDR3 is CASSQLGTGAYGYTF. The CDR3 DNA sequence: TGTGCCAGCAGCCAATTAGGGACAGGGGCCTATGGCTACACCTTC.

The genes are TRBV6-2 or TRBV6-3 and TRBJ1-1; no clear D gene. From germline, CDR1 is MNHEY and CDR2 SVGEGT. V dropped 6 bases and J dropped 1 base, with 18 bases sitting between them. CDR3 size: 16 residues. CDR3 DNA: TGTGCCAGCAGCCCCAGACACCCTCTAAAGAACACTGAAGCTTTCTTT. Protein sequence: CASSPRHPLKNTEAFF.